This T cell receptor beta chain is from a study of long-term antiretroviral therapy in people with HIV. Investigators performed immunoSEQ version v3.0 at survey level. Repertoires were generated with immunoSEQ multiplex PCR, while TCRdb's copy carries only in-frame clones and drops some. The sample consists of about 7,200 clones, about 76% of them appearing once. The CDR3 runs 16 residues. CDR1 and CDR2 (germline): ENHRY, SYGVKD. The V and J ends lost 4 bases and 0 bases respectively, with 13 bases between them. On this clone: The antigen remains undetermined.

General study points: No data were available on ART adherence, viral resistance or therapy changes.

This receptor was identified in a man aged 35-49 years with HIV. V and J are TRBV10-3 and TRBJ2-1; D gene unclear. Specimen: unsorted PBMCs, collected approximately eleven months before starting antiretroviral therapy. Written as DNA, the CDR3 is TGTGCCATCAGTGGGGAAACGGGCGGCTCCTACAATGAGCAGTTCTTC. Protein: CAISGETGGSYNEQFF.